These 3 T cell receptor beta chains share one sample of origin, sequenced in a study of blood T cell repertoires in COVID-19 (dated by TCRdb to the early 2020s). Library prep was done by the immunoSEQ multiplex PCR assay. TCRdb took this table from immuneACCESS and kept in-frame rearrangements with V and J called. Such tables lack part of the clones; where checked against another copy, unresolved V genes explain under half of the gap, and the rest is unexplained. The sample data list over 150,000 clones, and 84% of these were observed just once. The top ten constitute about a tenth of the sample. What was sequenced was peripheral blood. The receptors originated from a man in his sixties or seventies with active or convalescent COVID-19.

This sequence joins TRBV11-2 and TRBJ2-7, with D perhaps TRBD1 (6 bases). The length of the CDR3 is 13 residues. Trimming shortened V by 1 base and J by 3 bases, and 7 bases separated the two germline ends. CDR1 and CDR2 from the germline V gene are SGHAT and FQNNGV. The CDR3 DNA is TGTGCCAGCAGCTTAGTACAGGGCTACGAGCAGTACTTC. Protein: CASSLVQGYEQYF. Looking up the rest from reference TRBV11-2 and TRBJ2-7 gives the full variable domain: EAGVAQSPRYKIIEKRQSVAFWCNPISGHATLYWYQQILGQGPKLLIQFQNNGVVDDSQLPKDRFSAERLKGVDSTLKIQPAKLEDSAVYLCASSLVQGYEQYFGPGTRLTVT.

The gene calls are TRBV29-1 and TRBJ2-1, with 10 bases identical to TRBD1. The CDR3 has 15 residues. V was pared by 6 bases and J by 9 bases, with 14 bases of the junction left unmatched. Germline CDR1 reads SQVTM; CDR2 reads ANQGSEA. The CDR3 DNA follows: TGCAGCGTCGGAACAGGTGACAGGGGGCTCGGTGAGCAGTTCTTC. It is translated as CSVGTGDRGLGEQFF.

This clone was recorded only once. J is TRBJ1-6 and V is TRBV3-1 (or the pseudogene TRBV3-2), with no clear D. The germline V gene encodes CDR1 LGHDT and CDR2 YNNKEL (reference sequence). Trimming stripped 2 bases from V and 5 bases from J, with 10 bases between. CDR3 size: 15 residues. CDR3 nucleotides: TGTGCCAGCAGCCAAAGAGGGCCAGATAATTCACCCCTCCACTTT. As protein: CASSQRGPDNSPLHF.